The 21 T cell receptor beta chains below all came from one sample that was sequenced in a study of cytomegalovirus exposure and HLA in healthy donors. Libraries were prepared by immunoSEQ multiplex PCR; TCRdb keeps only in-frame clonotypes and omits some of them. The sample carries 100,000 to 150,000 clones, 89% recorded once. Source material: PBMCs. These receptors all stem from a young woman in good health and CMV-seronegative.

The chain carries TRBV5-1 and TRBJ1-2; 8 bases fit TRBD1. V lost 4 bases, J lost 6 bases, and 8 bases stayed unmatched. This CDR3 contains 14 residues. Germline V lookup: CDR1 SGHRS, CDR2 YFSETQ. The CDR3 DNA sequence: TGCGCCAGCAGCCCGACAGGGGAGTACAATGGCTACACCTTC. This translates into CASSPTGEYNGYTF.

This clone is a singleton in its sample. The germline gene is not matched at one end of the junction; a read error may be the cause. CDR3 nucleotide sequence: TGCGCCAGCAGCGAAGACAGGGGAGGGGATGAAAACTATGGCTACACCTTC. Amino acids: CASSEDRGGDENYGYTF. The rearrangement uses TRBV4-1 and TRBJ1-2, with 8 bases aligning to TRBD1. The CDR3 runs 17 residues. CDR1 is MGHRA, CDR2 YSYEKL, per germline.

This sequence joins TRBV18 and TRBJ1-2; 8 bases match TRBD1. V lost 6 bases and J lost 4; bases outside the gene matches: 7. The CDR3 spans 14 residues. Germline V gives CDR1 KGHSH, CDR2 LQKENI. The CDR3 region is CASSQEGQAYGYTF. DNA of the CDR3: TGTGCCAGCTCTCAGGAGGGACAGGCCTATGGCTACACCTTC.

V gene TRBV4-1 combines with J gene TRBJ1-5; D unclear. The CDR3 has 15 amino acids. Trimming stripped 0 bases from V and 9 bases from J, with 15 bases between. From germline, CDR1 is MGHRA and CDR2 YSYEKL. Here the CDR3 DNA reads TGCGCCAGCAGCCAAGATGAGGGTAGAGGCAGGCCCCAGCATTTT. This gives the protein CASSQDEGRGRPQHF.

This chain links TRBV9 with TRBJ1-3, with 8 bases lining up with TRBD1. Germline CDR1 and CDR2: SGDLS and YYNGEE. The CDR3 consists of 21 residues. Trimming removed 3 bases from V and 2 bases from J; junction bases left unmatched: 22. CDR3 nucleotides: TGTGCCAGCAGCGCCACTACCGGGACAGGAACCGCCAAATTTCCTGGAAACACCATATATTTT. Its protein product is CASSATTGTGTAKFPGNTIYF. Based on the CDR3 plus reference TRBV9 and TRBJ1-3, the full variable domain is DSGVTQTPKHLITATGQRVTLRCSPRSGDLSVYWYQQSLDQGLQFLIQYYNGEERAKGNILERFSAQQFPDLHSELNLSSLELGDSALYFCASSATTGTGTAKFPGNTIYFGEGSWLTVV.

The chain carries TRBV5-1 and TRBJ2-1; 8 nucleotides match TRBD2. In germline, CDR1 is SGHRS, CDR2 YFSETQ. V was pared by 4 bases and J by 4 bases, with 7 bases of the junction left unmatched. The CDR3 totals 15 residues. In DNA form, the CDR3 reads TGCGCCAGCAGCAGACAAAGCGGGGGATACAATGAGCAGTTCTTC. Translation gives CASSRQSGGYNEQFF.

The V and J genes are TRBV4-2 and TRBJ2-2; no clear D gene. Per germline, CDR1 LGHNA and CDR2 YNFKEQ. V was cut by 1 base and J by 3 bases, with 9 bases left in between. CDR3 length: 15 residues. The CDR3: CASSQGHSDTGELFF. The CDR3 coding sequence is TGTGCCAGCAGCCAAGGGCATTCCGACACCGGGGAGCTGTTTTTT.

This chain connects TRBV9 to TRBJ2-2; D call uncertain. CDR3 length equals 15 residues. Germline CDR1 and CDR2: SGDLS and YYNGEE. Trimming cost V 0 bases and J 2 bases, with 8 bases left between them. The CDR3 here is CASSVGASNTGELFF. The CDR3 bases are TGTGCCAGCAGCGTAGGGGCCAGCAACACCGGGGAGCTGTTTTTT.

The V call is TRBV6-6, the J call TRBJ1-2, with 7 bases that match TRBD1. Germline trimming cut 4 bases from V and 7 bases from J; bases unmatched to any gene: 15. The V gene's germline CDR1 is MNHNY and CDR2 SVGAGI (reference sequence). The CDR3 spans 16 residues. The CDR3 loop is CASSSTRGQVEAGYTF. CDR3 nucleotide sequence: TGTGCCAGCAGTTCCACCCGAGGACAGGTGGAGGCTGGCTACACCTTC.

J is TRBJ2-1 and V is TRBV6-5; TRBD2 is a possible D gene (5 bases). V lost 6 bases and J lost 3, with 12 bases in between. Germline values: CDR1 MNHEY, CDR2 SVGAGI. CDR3 length equals 14 residues. CDR3 DNA: TGTGCCAGCAGCACGGCGGACTTCTACAATGAGCAGTTCTTC. As protein: CASSTADFYNEQFF.

The rearrangement links TRBV7-8 to TRBJ2-5; a possible D gene is TRBD1 (6 bases). CDR3 length equals 13 residues. V shed 4 bases and J shed 2 bases, with 8 bases lying between them. CDR1 and CDR2 from the germline V gene are SGHVS and FQNEAQ. This CDR3 is CASSWGQQETQYF. The CDR3 bases are TGTGCCAGCAGCTGGGGGCAGCAAGAGACCCAGTACTTC.

V usage is TRBV6-4 and J usage is TRBJ2-1, with D tentatively TRBD1 (6 bases). Germline V gene sequence: CDR1 MRHNA, CDR2 SNTAGT. The ends were cut back, 6 bases at V and 6 bases at J, with 15 bases in the middle. The CDR3 length is 14 residues. As DNA, the CDR3 is TGTGCCAGCAGGCCGACAGGAATGATCAATGAGCAGTTCTTC. Translation: CASRPTGMINEQFF.

J is TRBJ2-7 and V is TRBV4-3, with a possible D match to TRBD2 (6 bases). This CDR3 region has 13 residues. V dropped 2 bases and J dropped 7 bases, with 12 bases sitting between them. Germline V gives CDR1 LGHNA, CDR2 YSLEER. The CDR3 loop reads CASSQILGREQYF. The CDR3 coding sequence is TGCGCCAGCAGCCAAATCTTGGGGAGGGAGCAGTACTTC.

The chain joins TRBV9 to TRBJ2-1, with 7 positions matching TRBD1. The CDR3 has 12 residues. Unmatched junction bases numbered 4, after V lost 5 bases and J lost 8 bases. Germline V lookup: CDR1 SGDLS, CDR2 YYNGEE. CDR3 loop: CASSQGGYEQFF. The DNA of the CDR3 is TGTGCCAGCAGTCAAGGGGGCTATGAGCAGTTCTTC. Using reference TRBV9 and TRBJ2-1 for the parts outside the CDR3, the full variable domain is DSGVTQTPKHLITATGQRVTLRCSPRSGDLSVYWYQQSLDQGLQFLIQYYNGEERAKGNILERFSAQQFPDLHSELNLSSLELGDSALYFCASSQGGYEQFFGPGTRLTVL.

The V and J genes are TRBV28 and TRBJ2-7; weak D call: TRBD1 (5 bases). The V end was cut by 1 base, the J end by 3 bases, with 10 bases between. This CDR3 is 14 amino acids long. Germline CDR1 is MDHEN and CDR2 is SYDVKM. This CDR3 is CASSLSTGHYEQYV. CDR3 nucleotide sequence: TGTGCCAGCAGTTTATCAACAGGTCACTACGAGCAGTACGTC.

This clone was seen more than once but under ten times. Other DNA sequences in this sample translate to the same CDR3. The chain couples TRBV5-1 to TRBJ2-5; no clear D gene. Germline CDR1 and CDR2: SGHRS and YFSETQ. This CDR3 is 12 amino acids long. The V end lost 0 bases, the J end lost 4 bases, and 4 bases lay between the germline ends. The CDR3 sequence is CASSLAGETQYF. The CDR3 DNA sequence: TGCGCCAGCAGCTTGGCCGGAGAGACCCAGTACTTC.

This chain uses TRBV29-1 with TRBJ2-2; D not resolved. CDR3 length equals 12 residues. Germline assignment: CDR1 SQVTM and CDR2 ANQGSEA. V lost 3 bases to trimming and J lost 1 base, with 3 bases between them. In nucleotides, the CDR3 is TGCAGCGTTGACGGGAACACCGGGGAGCTGTTTTTT. Its translation is CSVDGNTGELFF.

This chain joins TRBV6-1 and TRBJ1-2, with 8 bases that match TRBD1. J was trimmed by 5 bases and V by 2 bases; bases with no gene match: 16. Germline CDR1 reads MNHNS; CDR2 reads SASEGT. The CDR3 extends over 18 amino acids. The DNA of the CDR3 is TGTGCCAGCAGTGAAAGCAGGGGAGGGACAGGCAAACGTTATGGCTACACCTTC. This codes for CASSESRGGTGKRYGYTF.

V is TRBV4-1 and J is TRBJ1-2, with D perhaps matching TRBD1 (5 bases). From germline, CDR1 is MGHRA and CDR2 YSYEKL. With 3 bases removed from V and 2 bases from J, the gap between germline ends came to 13 bases. CDR3 length: 15 residues. The chain's CDR3 is CASSHAIGGNYGYTF. The CDR3 coding sequence is TGCGCCAGCAGCCATGCTATCGGGGGGAACTATGGCTACACCTTC.

The V and J genes are TRBV29-1 and TRBJ2-7, with TRBD1 identical over 11 bases. CDR3 length: 14 residues. V trimming: 4 bases; J trimming: 4 bases; junction bases outside the gene matches: 6. CDR1 SQVTM and CDR2 ANQGSEA come from the germline V gene. CDR3 protein: CSVVGQGASYEQYF. The CDR3 nucleotides are TGCAGCGTTGTAGGACAGGGGGCATCGTACGAGCAGTACTTC.

The chain combines TRBV6-1 with TRBJ1-5; TRBD1 matches at 9 bases. V trimming: 1 base; J trimming: 9 bases; junction bases outside the gene matches: 10. This CDR3 contains 16 residues. In germline, CDR1 is MNHNS, CDR2 SASEGT. CDR3 nucleotide sequence: TGTGCCAGCAGTGAAGGGGCGGGACAGGGTGATCGGCCCCAGCATTTT. This gives the protein CASSEGAGQGDRPQHF.